Listed here is a single TCR beta chain. Its target is unknown. The record originates from a study of beta chain features in type 1 diabetes. CDR3 length: 11 amino acids. Trimming shortened V by 4 bases and J by 9 bases, and 10 bases separated the two germline ends. The germline V gene encodes CDR1 MNHNS and CDR2 SASEGT. The authors reverse transcribed all of the isolated RNA, so sequencing captured expressed TCRB transcripts. Sequencing was performed with immunoSEQ multiplex PCR; in TCRdb, only in-frame clones are kept and a portion is missing. This repertoire shows about 350,000 clones, roughly a fifth found once; its top ten account for under 0.055%. Sorting of CD4+ naive, central memory, regulatory and stem cell-like memory cells was performed via CD45RO/CCR7/CD25/CD127/CD95/CD27. Study observations and caveats: The study notes PCR might favor shorter templates equally in patients and controls.

The V gene is TRBV6-1, the J gene TRBJ2-7; D is ambiguous. Sequenced sample: naive CD4+ T cells from blood. The source of this sequence is a woman aged 18-30 years in good health. The CDR3 nucleotides read TGTGCCAGCAGTGGAGAAATCGGGCAGTACTTC. Amino acids: CASSGEIGQYF.